The 10 T cell receptor beta chains in this list originate from one sample, sequenced in a study of blood T cell repertoires in COVID-19. Method: immunoSEQ multiplex PCR; TCRdb's copy keeps in-frame clones and lacks some. The sample gives under 200,000 clones, about 74% of which show up once; about 8.3% is in the top ten. The specimen was peripheral blood. The receptors stem from a man between 60 and 75 years old with acute or convalescent COVID-19.

The chain has TRBV7-2 and TRBJ1-6, with 8 bases fitting TRBD1. The ends lost 6 bases at V and 4 bases at J; junction bases unmatched: 8. This CDR3 comprises 16 residues. CDR1 is SGHTA, CDR2 FQGNSA, per germline. CDR3 sequence: CASSPWTGSYNSPLHF. Here the CDR3 DNA reads TGTGCCAGCAGTCCCTGGACAGGGTCTTATAATTCACCCCTCCACTTT.

The chain uses TRBV21-1 and TRBJ1-2; the table's D call of TRBD1 was not tested on the DNA. TRBV21-1 is described as a pseudogene. CDR3 length equals 15 residues. CDR3 loop: CASSRGGQGDYGYTF. CDR3 DNA sequence: TGTGCCAGCAGCAGAGGGGGACAGGGAGACTATGGCTACACCTTC.

The CDR3 DNA reads TGCGCTACGAGGGAGGGGAGCTCCTACGAGCAGTACTTC. It yields the protein CATREGSSYEQYF. V and J are TRBV5-1 and TRBJ2-7; the match to TRBD2 covers 7 bases. The CDR3 covers 13 residues. Per the germline V gene, CDR1 is SGHRS and CDR2 is YFSETQ.

The rearrangement joins TRBV29-1 to TRBJ1-6; TRBD1 is a possible D gene (5 bases). Germline V CDR1 and CDR2: SQVTM, ANQGSEA. The V gene lost 6 bases and the J gene lost 6 bases, with 18 bases spanning the gap. The CDR3 is 15 residues long. The CDR3 DNA reads TGCAGCGTGCAGGAGGCCGGGGGAGGTAATTCACCCCTCCACTTT. It encodes CSVQEAGGGNSPLHF.

The chain has TRBV27 and TRBJ2-7; D is undetermined. This CDR3 comprises 12 residues. V was pared by 4 bases and J by 0 bases, with 4 bases between. CDR1 is MNHEY, CDR2 SMNVEV, per germline (reference sequence). Here the CDR3 reads CASSSSSYEQYF. CDR3 DNA sequence: TGTGCCAGCAGTTCGAGCTCCTACGAGCAGTACTTC.

The chain recombines TRBV5-1 with TRBJ1-4; possible D gene TRBD1, 6 bases. This CDR3 has 17 amino acids. CDR1 and CDR2 (germline): SGHRS, YFSETQ. V lost 3 bases and J lost 0, with 15 bases in between. CDR3 residues: CASSSGIGTTTNEKLFF. CDR3 coding DNA: TGCGCCAGCAGCTCCGGGATAGGGACAACAACTAATGAAAAACTGTTTTTT.

The chain has TRBV6-5 and TRBJ2-7; no clear D gene. Germline CDR1 reads MNHEY; CDR2 reads SVGAGI. The V gene lost 4 bases and the J gene lost 2 bases, with 9 bases spanning the gap. The CDR3 has 13 residues. CDR3 DNA sequence: TGTGCCAGCAGTTTAGAAACCCCCTACGAGCAGTACTTC. This gives the protein CASSLETPYEQYF.

This clone appeared a single time. This chain uses TRBV24-1 with TRBJ2-7, with 10 bases matching TRBD1. Germline V gene data show CDR1 as KGHDR and CDR2 as SFDVKD. The CDR3 runs to 16 residues. J gave up 4 bases and V 4 bases, and 9 bases lay outside the gene matches. This chain's CDR3 is CATSDSGQGRRYEQYF. In DNA, the CDR3 is TGTGCCACCAGTGACTCGGGACAGGGGAGGAGGTACGAGCAGTACTTC.

The CDR3 protein is CASSRTGGAYNEQFF. In DNA form, the CDR3 reads TGTGCCAGCAGCCGGACAGGGGGCGCCTACAATGAGCAGTTCTTC. This chain connects TRBV11-2 to TRBJ2-1; 11 bases fit TRBD1. This CDR3 contains 15 residues. Germline V gene sequence: CDR1 SGHAT, CDR2 FQNNGV. J was trimmed by 2 bases and V by 5 bases; bases with no gene match: 2.

This clone was observed a few times. This chain links TRBV27 with TRBJ2-2, with D perhaps TRBD1 (6 bases). V was pared by 7 bases and J by 1 base, with 13 bases between. CDR1 MNHEY and CDR2 SMNVEV come from the germline V gene (reference sequence). The CDR3 totals 15 residues. The CDR3 loop reads CASNPGHKNTGELFF. CDR3 nucleotide sequence: TGTGCCAGCAACCCGGGACACAAGAACACCGGGGAGCTGTTTTTT.